The 22 T cell receptor beta chains in this list originate from one sample, sequenced in a study of shared clonotypes between healthy human individuals. TCRdb keeps only in-frame clones here, not all; method: immunoSEQ multiplex PCR. This sample has just over 2,000,000 clones, with 85% to 95% found just once. The sample consisted of naive CD4+ T cells sorted from blood. Subset denoted: CD45RA+ positively selected. The origin of the receptors is a man between 18 and 35 years old in good health.

The gene calls are TRBV28 and TRBJ1-2; weak D call: TRBD1 (6 bases). This CDR3 region has 14 residues. CDR1 is MDHEN and CDR2 is SYDVKM in the germline V gene. Trimming removed 6 bases at V and 3 bases at J, with 14 bases between. The CDR3 sequence is CASRPGGADYGYTF. The CDR3 DNA reads as TGTGCCAGCAGACCCGGGGGGGCGGACTATGGCTACACCTTC.

The J gene is TRBJ2-7, the V gene TRBV5-1; 11 bases agree with TRBD1. Germline loops: CDR1 SGHRS, CDR2 YFSETQ. The CDR3 has 14 residues. V lost 5 bases to trimming and J lost 3 bases; unmatched junction nucleotides: 4. Written as DNA, the CDR3 is TGCGCCAGCAGGGATGGGACAGGGGGCTACGAGCAGTACTTC. It specifies CASRDGTGGYEQYF.

This chain uses TRBV7-3 with TRBJ2-5, with 7 positions matching TRBD1. The CDR3 consists of 15 residues. Germline lookup yields CDR1 SGHTA and CDR2 FQGTGA. Unmatched junction bases numbered 8, after V lost 5 bases and J lost 2 bases. The CDR3 loop is CASSATGTAQETQYF. Written as DNA, the CDR3 is TGTGCCAGCAGCGCAACCGGGACAGCACAAGAGACCCAGTACTTC. The full variable domain, with the rest looked up from reference TRBV7-3 and TRBJ2-5, is GAGVSQTPSNKVTEKGKYVELRCDPISGHTALYWYRQSLGQGPEFLIYFQGTGAADDSGLPNDRFFAVRPEGSVSTLKIQRTERGDSAVYLCASSATGTAQETQYFGPGTRLLVL.

The gene calls are TRBV10-3 and TRBJ1-2; 7 bases are shared with TRBD1. Germline lookup yields CDR1 ENHRY and CDR2 SYGVKD. The V and J ends lost 0 bases and 8 bases, in that order; junction bases with no gene match: 3. This CDR3 region has 13 residues. The CDR3, as DNA: TGTGCCATCAGTGAGTCGAACAGGGGAGGCTACACCTTC. This codes for CAISESNRGGYTF.

The chain links TRBV5-6 to TRBJ2-5; the D call may be TRBD1 or TRBD2 (6 bases each). Per germline, CDR1 SGHDT and CDR2 YYEEEE. V lost 4 bases to trimming and J lost 2 bases, with 12 bases between them. This CDR3 has 14 residues. The CDR3 DNA reads TGTGCCAGCAGCCGAGGGGGACTTCAAGAGACCCAGTACTTC. This codes for CASSRGGLQETQYF.

In nucleotides, the CDR3 is TGTGCCAGCAGCTTAGGCAGGGAAGAGACCCAGTACTTC. It yields the protein CASSLGREETQYF. The J gene is TRBJ2-5, the V gene TRBV5-6; a possible D gene is TRBD1 (5 bases). This CDR3 region has 13 residues. The germline V and J ends were trimmed by 2 bases and 3 bases, with 8 bases remaining between them. From germline, CDR1 is SGHDT and CDR2 YYEEEE.

Only one count was recorded for this clone. The chain joins TRBV29-1 to TRBJ1-6, with TRBD1 matching over 8 bases. This CDR3 is 13 amino acids long. Germline-derived CDR1 and CDR2 are SQVTM and ANQGSEA. The V and J ends lost 7 bases and 10 bases, in that order; junction bases with no gene match: 9. The CDR3 DNA reads as TGCAGCGCGACGACAGGGGAAGGATCACCCCTCCACTTT. Translating gives CSATTGEGSPLHF.

The chain has TRBV7-2 and TRBJ1-1; D perhaps matches TRBD1 (5 bases). There are 15 residues in the CDR3. CDR1 is SGHTA and CDR2 is FQGNSA in the germline V gene. Trimming took off 1 base at V and 4 bases at J, with 13 bases between the two ends. In DNA, the CDR3 is TGTGCCAGCAGCTTAGTAGGAGGGGTTGCCACTGAAGCTTTCTTT. Encoded protein: CASSLVGGVATEAFF. Filled out from reference TRBV7-2 and TRBJ1-1, the complete variable domain reads GAGVSQSPSNKVTEKGKDVELRCDPISGHTALYWYRQSLGQGLEFLIYFQGNSAPDKSGLPSDRFSAERTGGSVSTLTIQRTQQEDSAVYLCASSLVGGVATEAFFGQGTRLTVV.

The chain couples TRBV6-5 to TRBJ2-2, with 9 bases fitting TRBD2. The length of the CDR3 is 14 residues. The junction had 7 bases not matched to a gene; V was cut back by 8 bases and J by 6 bases. Per germline, CDR1 MNHEY and CDR2 SVGAGI. CDR3 in DNA: TGTGCCAGCGGAAGGACTAGCGTCGCCGGGGAGCTGTTTTTT. This gives the protein CASGRTSVAGELFF.

Here the CDR3 reads CASSERLAGLNEQFF. In DNA, the CDR3 is TGTGCCAGCAGCGAGCGACTAGCGGGACTGAATGAGCAGTTCTTC. V and J are TRBV11-3 and TRBJ2-1, with 11 bases matching TRBD2. In germline, CDR1 is SGHNT, CDR2 YENEEA. V trimming: 5 bases; J trimming: 7 bases; junction bases outside the gene matches: 7. This CDR3 has 15 amino acids.

This clone came up once. The rearrangement links TRBV28 to TRBJ1-4; D not certain. Germline values: CDR1 MDHEN, CDR2 SYDVKM. V was pared by 6 bases and J by 7 bases, with 9 bases between. This CDR3 comprises 12 residues. The CDR3 loop reads CASSALGEKLFF. The CDR3 DNA sequence: TGTGCCAGCAGCGCTCTAGGTGAAAAACTGTTTTTT.

The chain employs TRBV5-1 and TRBJ2-7, with 7 bases aligning to TRBD2. Germline V lookup: CDR1 SGHRS, CDR2 YFSETQ. The CDR3 has 15 residues. V trimming: 8 bases; J trimming: 2 bases; junction bases outside the gene matches: 13. The CDR3 reads CARPDLAGEPYEQYF. For the CDR3, the DNA is TGCGCCAGACCGGACTTGGCGGGAGAACCCTACGAGCAGTACTTC.

This chain uses TRBV5-4 with TRBJ2-1; 10 positions agree with TRBD2. Trimming took 4 bases from V and 5 from J; bases not matched to a gene: 9. Germline CDR1 is SGHNT and CDR2 is YYREEE (reference sequence). The CDR3 extends over 16 amino acids. The chain's CDR3 is CASSPGGLAANNEQFF. DNA for the CDR3: TGTGCCAGCAGCCCCGGCGGACTAGCGGCAAACAATGAGCAGTTCTTC.

The rearrangement uses TRBV10-3 and TRBJ1-2, with D unresolved. CDR3 length equals 14 residues. Germline V gene sequence: CDR1 ENHRY, CDR2 SYGVKD. Trimming took off 7 bases at V and 0 bases at J, with 12 bases between the two ends. CDR3 bases: TGTGCCATCACCGCGGGAGGACCTAACTATGGCTACACCTTC. Translating it yields CAITAGGPNYGYTF.

The chain uses TRBV28 and TRBJ2-7; weak D call: TRBD1 (6 bases). CDR3 length equals 13 residues. With 3 bases removed from V and 3 bases from J, the gap between germline ends came to 9 bases. Germline CDR1 MDHEN, CDR2 SYDVKM. The CDR3 coding sequence is TGTGCCAGCAGTTTGACAGGAATCTACGAGCAGTACTTC. This encodes CASSLTGIYEQYF.

This chain uses TRBV27 with TRBJ1-4, with D perhaps matching TRBD1 (6 bases). The V end lost 5 bases, the J end lost 0 bases, and 19 bases lay between the germline ends. CDR3 length: 18 amino acids. CDR1 is MNHEY, CDR2 SMNVEV, per germline (reference sequence). CDR3 residues: CASSPSPGWDTTNEKLFF. For the CDR3, the DNA is TGTGCCAGCAGTCCATCCCCGGGGTGGGACACAACTAATGAAAAACTGTTTTTT.

The chain joins TRBV20-1 to TRBJ1-6, with no clear D. The V gene lost 6 bases and the J gene lost 6 bases, with 3 bases spanning the gap. Germline V gene data show CDR1 as DFQATT and CDR2 as SNEGSKA (reference sequence). CDR3 length equals 10 residues. CDR3 in amino acids: CSAANSPLHF. CDR3 DNA: TGCAGTGCGGCTAATTCACCCCTCCACTTT.

The rearrangement uses TRBV2 and TRBJ1-1; D is perhaps TRBD1 (5 bases). The germline CDR1 and CDR2 sequences are SNHLY and FYNNEI. The CDR3 totals 13 residues. Trimming left V 9 bases short and J 5 bases short, with 16 bases between. The CDR3 nucleotides read TGTGCCAGTAACCAGGGCTCGGGGACTGAAGCTTTCTTT. Translating it yields CASNQGSGTEAFF.

J is TRBJ1-2 and V is TRBV30; possibly TRBD1 for D (5 bases). Germline lookup yields CDR1 GTSNPN and CDR2 SVGIG (reference sequence). The length of the CDR3 is 12 residues. V lost 4 bases, J lost 2 bases, and 8 bases lay in between. The CDR3 sequence: CAWMPGNYGYTF. The CDR3 DNA reads TGTGCCTGGATGCCAGGGAACTATGGCTACACCTTC.

This chain connects TRBV5-6 to TRBJ2-5; no clear D gene. CDR1 and CDR2 (germline): SGHDT, YYEEEE. V was shortened by 0 bases and J by 2 bases, with 2 bases between the two germline ends. The CDR3 extends over 12 amino acids. The CDR3 region has the DNA TGTGCCAGCAGCTTGGAACAAGAGACCCAGTACTTC. Translation gives CASSLEQETQYF.

Comment on this clone: The same CDR3 arises from other DNA sequences in this sample as well. This chain links TRBV27 with TRBJ1-1; 8 bases match TRBD1. The V gene end was trimmed by 5 bases and the J gene end by 5 bases; junction bases not matched to a gene: 4. CDR3 length: 13 residues. Germline CDR1 reads MNHEY; CDR2 reads SMNVEV (reference sequence). The CDR3 DNA reads TGTGCCAGCAGTCTAAACAGGGGGACTGAAGCTTTCTTT. Translating it yields CASSLNRGTEAFF.

The gene calls are TRBV7-2 and TRBJ2-4, with D perhaps TRBD1 (5 bases). Germline CDR1 and CDR2: SGHTA and FQGNSA. Trimming removed 3 bases at V and 0 bases at J, with 18 bases between. The CDR3 sequence is 18 residues long. The CDR3: CASSFRPSDSLAKNIQYF. The CDR3 DNA is TGTGCCAGCAGCTTCCGCCCTTCCGACAGCCTAGCCAAAAACATTCAGTACTTC.